The 9 T cell receptor beta chains listed next were all sequenced from one sample in a study of blood T cell repertoires in COVID-19. Assay used: immunoSEQ multiplex PCR; TCRdb lists only in-frame clones, some missing. The sample comprises 410,000 or so clones, approximately 90% of which are singletons, and more than 1.4% rests with the top ten. Sequencing was performed on peripheral blood. The source is a woman aged 25 to 39 with active or convalescent COVID-19.

The rearrangement uses TRBV12-3 or TRBV12-4 and TRBJ2-7; D may be TRBD1 (6 bases). The V and J ends lost 3 bases and 6 bases respectively, with 12 bases between them. This CDR3 region has 13 residues. As DNA, the CDR3 is TGTGCCAGCAGTTTGTTTGAACAGGGCGAGCAGTACTTC. This translates into CASSLFEQGEQYF.

The rearrangement joins TRBV3-1 (or the pseudogene TRBV3-2) to TRBJ2-5, with TRBD1 as a possible D gene (6 bases). V was trimmed by 1 base and J by 2 bases, leaving 17 bases between them. Germline V CDR1 and CDR2: LGHDT, YNNKEL (reference sequence). The CDR3 is 17 amino acids. This chain's CDR3 is CASSQGLEGTLQETQYF. The CDR3 nucleotides are TGTGCCAGCAGCCAAGGCCTTGAGGGGACACTACAAGAGACCCAGTACTTC.

The chain recombines TRBV6-5 with TRBJ1-2; D remains ambiguous. The germline V gene has CDR1 MNHEY and CDR2 SVGAGI. V lost 6 bases, J lost 4 bases, and 18 bases lay in between. The CDR3 extends over 15 amino acids. The CDR3: CASSPAGPTGYGYTF. Here the CDR3 DNA reads TGTGCCAGCAGCCCCGCGGGTCCAACGGGCTATGGCTACACCTTC.

The chain couples TRBV11-2 to TRBJ1-2; D unresolved. Germline CDR1 reads SGHAT; CDR2 reads FQNNGV. V was clipped by 4 bases and J by 4 bases, with 13 bases between them. The CDR3 covers 14 residues. Here the CDR3 reads CASSSTPGLYGYTF. The CDR3 bases are TGTGCCAGCAGCTCTACACCTGGGCTCTATGGCTACACCTTC. Using reference TRBV11-2 and TRBJ1-2 for the parts outside the CDR3, the full variable domain is EAGVAQSPRYKIIEKRQSVAFWCNPISGHATLYWYQQILGQGPKLLIQFQNNGVVDDSQLPKDRFSAERLKGVDSTLKIQPAKLEDSAVYLCASSSTPGLYGYTFGSGTRLTVV.

The rearrangement links TRBV28 to TRBJ2-7; no definite D call. CDR1 MDHEN and CDR2 SYDVKM come from the germline V gene. This CDR3 is built from 14 residues. Trimming cost V 3 bases and J 0 bases, with 9 bases left between them. The DNA for the CDR3 is TGTGCCAGCAGTTTGGTGGGCCCCTCCTACGAGCAGTACTTC. It yields the protein CASSLVGPSYEQYF.

V usage is TRBV6-5 and J usage is TRBJ2-7; perhaps TRBD1 as D (8 bases). This CDR3 has 15 amino acids. The V and J ends lost 6 bases and 5 bases respectively, with 20 bases between them. CDR1 is MNHEY, CDR2 SVGAGI, per germline. For the CDR3, the DNA is TGTGCCAGCAGCCGTCTCAGGACAGGGAGGGACGAGCAGTACTTC. Its protein is CASSRLRTGRDEQYF.

The chain combines TRBV27 with TRBJ1-6, with 10 positions matching TRBD1. The V and J ends lost 3 bases and 15 bases, in that order; junction bases with no gene match: 8. This CDR3 region has 14 residues. Germline V gene data show CDR1 as MNHEY and CDR2 as SMNVEV (reference sequence). The DNA for the CDR3 is TGTGCCAGCAGTTTCGGGACAGGGGTTTCGGGCCTCCACTTT. Protein: CASSFGTGVSGLHF.

The chain has TRBV11-2 and TRBJ2-1; 9 nucleotides match TRBD2. CDR1 and CDR2 (germline): SGHAT, FQNNGV. V lost 3 bases to trimming and J lost 0 bases; unmatched junction nucleotides: 9. The CDR3 is made up of 18 amino acids. The CDR3 sequence is CASSFSGGLPSSYNEQFF. In DNA, the CDR3 is TGTGCCAGCAGCTTTAGCGGGGGACTTCCTAGCTCCTACAATGAGCAGTTCTTC.

The chain employs TRBV5-1 and TRBJ2-1; tentatively, D is TRBD1 (5 bases). This CDR3 has 15 residues. CDR1 and CDR2 from the germline V gene are SGHRS and YFSETQ. Trimming took 0 bases from V and 8 from J, leaving 15 bases between them. This chain's CDR3 is CASSLAGAYYDEQFF. DNA for the CDR3: TGCGCCAGCAGCTTGGCTGGGGCCTATTACGATGAGCAGTTCTTC. Full variable domain (outside the CDR3, taken from reference TRBV5-1 and TRBJ2-1): KAGVTQTPRYLIKTRGQQVTLSCSPISGHRSVSWYQQTPGQGLQFLFEYFSETQRNKGNFPGRFSGRQFSNSRSEMNVSTLELGDSALYLCASSLAGAYYDEQFFGPGTRLTVL.